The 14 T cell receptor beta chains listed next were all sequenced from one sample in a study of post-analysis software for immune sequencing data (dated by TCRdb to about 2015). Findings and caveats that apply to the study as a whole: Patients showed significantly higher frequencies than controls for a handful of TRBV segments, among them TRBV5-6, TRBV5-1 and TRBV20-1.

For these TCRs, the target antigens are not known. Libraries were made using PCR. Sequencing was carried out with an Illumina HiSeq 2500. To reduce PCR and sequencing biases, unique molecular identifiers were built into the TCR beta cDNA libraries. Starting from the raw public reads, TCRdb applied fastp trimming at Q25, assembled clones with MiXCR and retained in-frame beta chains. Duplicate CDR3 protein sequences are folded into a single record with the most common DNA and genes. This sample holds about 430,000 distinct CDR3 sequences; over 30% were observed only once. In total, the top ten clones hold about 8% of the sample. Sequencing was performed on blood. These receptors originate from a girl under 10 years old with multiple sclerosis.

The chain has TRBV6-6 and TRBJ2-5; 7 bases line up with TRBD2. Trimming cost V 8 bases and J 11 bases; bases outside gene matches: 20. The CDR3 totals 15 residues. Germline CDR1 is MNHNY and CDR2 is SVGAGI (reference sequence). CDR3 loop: CASLGLADLSYGQYF. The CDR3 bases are TGTGCCAGCCTTGGGCTAGCGGACCTGTCGTACGGGCAGTACTTC.

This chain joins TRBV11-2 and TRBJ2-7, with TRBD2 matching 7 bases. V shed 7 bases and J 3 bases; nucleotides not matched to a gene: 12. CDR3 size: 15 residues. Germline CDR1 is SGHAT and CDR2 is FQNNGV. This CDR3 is CASTSSGDAYYEQYF. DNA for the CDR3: TGTGCCAGCACCTCCAGCGGGGACGCCTACTACGAGCAGTACTTC.

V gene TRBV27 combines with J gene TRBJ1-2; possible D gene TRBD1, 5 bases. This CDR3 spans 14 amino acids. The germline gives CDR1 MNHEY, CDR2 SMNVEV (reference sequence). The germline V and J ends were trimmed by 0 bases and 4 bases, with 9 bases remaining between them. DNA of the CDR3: TGTGCCAGCAGTTTATCGCGACAGACCTATGGCTACACCTTC. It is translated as CASSLSRQTYGYTF.

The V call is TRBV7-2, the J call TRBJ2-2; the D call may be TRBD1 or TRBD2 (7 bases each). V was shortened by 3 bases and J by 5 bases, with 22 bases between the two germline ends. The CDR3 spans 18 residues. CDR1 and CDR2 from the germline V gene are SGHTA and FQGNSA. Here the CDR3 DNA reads TGTGCCAGCAGCTTCTTCCCGCAGGGGGAGGGGACAACCGGGGAGCTGTTTTTT. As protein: CASSFFPQGEGTTGELFF.

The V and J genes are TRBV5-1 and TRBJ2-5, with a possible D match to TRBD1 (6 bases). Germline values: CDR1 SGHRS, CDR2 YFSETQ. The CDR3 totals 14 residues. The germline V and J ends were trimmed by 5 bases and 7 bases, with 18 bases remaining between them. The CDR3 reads CASRSTGTEGTQYF. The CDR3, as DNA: TGCGCCAGCAGATCCACAGGGACCGAAGGGACCCAGTACTTC.

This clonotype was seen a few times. The CDR3 region has the DNA TGTGCCATCAGTGACCCCGGGACAGCCAAAAACATTCAGTACTTC. Its translation is CAISDPGTAKNIQYF. The chain combines TRBV10-3 with TRBJ2-4; possibly TRBD1 or TRBD2 for D (5 bases each). Germline V gene sequence: CDR1 ENHRY, CDR2 SYGVKD. V was clipped by 3 bases and J by 0 bases, with 9 bases between them. This CDR3 spans 15 amino acids.

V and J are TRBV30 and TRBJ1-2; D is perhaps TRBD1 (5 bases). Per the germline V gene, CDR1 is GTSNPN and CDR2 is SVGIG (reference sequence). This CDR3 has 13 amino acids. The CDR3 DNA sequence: TGTGCAAGAGGACCTGCCAGGGTCTATGGCTACACCTTC. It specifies CARGPARVYGYTF.

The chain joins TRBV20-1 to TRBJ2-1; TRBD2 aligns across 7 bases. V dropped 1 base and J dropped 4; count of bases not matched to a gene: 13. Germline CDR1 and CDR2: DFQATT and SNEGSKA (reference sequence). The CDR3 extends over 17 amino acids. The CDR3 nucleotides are TGCAGTGCTAGAGCACCTATGGCGGGGGATAAATACAATGAGCAGTTCTTC. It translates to CSARAPMAGDKYNEQFF.

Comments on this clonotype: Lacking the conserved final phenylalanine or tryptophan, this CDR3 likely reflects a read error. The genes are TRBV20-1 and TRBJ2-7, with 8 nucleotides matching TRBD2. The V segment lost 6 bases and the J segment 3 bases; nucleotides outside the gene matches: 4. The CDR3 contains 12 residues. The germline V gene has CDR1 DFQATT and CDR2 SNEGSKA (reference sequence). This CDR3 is CSAERGNYEQYP. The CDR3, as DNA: TGCAGTGCGGAGCGGGGGAACTACGAGCAGTACCCC.

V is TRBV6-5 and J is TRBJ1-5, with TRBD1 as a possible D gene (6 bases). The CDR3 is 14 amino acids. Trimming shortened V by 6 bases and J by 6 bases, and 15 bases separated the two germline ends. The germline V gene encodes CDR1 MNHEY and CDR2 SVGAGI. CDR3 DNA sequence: TGTGCCAGCAGACAACAGGGTGTTGGTCAGCCCCAGCATTTT. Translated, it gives CASRQQGVGQPQHF.

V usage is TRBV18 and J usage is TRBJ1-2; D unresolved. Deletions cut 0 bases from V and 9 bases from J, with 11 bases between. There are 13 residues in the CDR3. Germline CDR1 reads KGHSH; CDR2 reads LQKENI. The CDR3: CASSPPAGLSYTF. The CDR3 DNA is TGTGCCAGCTCACCACCGGCCGGACTAAGCTACACCTTC.

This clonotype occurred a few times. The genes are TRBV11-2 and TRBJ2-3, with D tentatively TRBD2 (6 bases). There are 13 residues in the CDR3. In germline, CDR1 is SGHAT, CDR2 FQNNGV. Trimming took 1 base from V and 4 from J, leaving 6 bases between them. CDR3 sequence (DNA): TGTGCCAGCAGCTTAGGACTAGCAGATACGCAGTATTTT. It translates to CASSLGLADTQYF.

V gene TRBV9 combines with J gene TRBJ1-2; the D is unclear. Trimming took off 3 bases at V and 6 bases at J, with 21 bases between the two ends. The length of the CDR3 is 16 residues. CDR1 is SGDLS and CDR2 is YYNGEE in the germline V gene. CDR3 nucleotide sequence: TGTGCCAGCAGCGCCGAGGTTAAGGTTCTCCCGGATGGCTACACCTTC. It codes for CASSAEVKVLPDGYTF.

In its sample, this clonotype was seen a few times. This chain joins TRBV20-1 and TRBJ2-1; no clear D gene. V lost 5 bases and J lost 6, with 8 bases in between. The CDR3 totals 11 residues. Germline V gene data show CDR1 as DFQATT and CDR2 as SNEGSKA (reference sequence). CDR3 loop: CSAGRGNEQFF. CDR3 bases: TGCAGTGCTGGGCGCGGCAATGAGCAGTTCTTC.